A selection of T cell receptor beta chains follows, all from one sample in a study of control samples from healthy donors and cancer patients. Produced via immunoSEQ multiplex PCR; TCRdb's table is partial and in-frame only. The sample lists 50,000 to 75,000 clones, almost 90% occurring once. The sequencing input was PBMCs. The receptors were gathered from a man in his fifties or sixties with colorectal cancer. The CDR3 runs from the conserved cysteine through the conserved F or W. A D gene is named only where the DNA matches it firmly. The listing skips clone size in some rows; elsewhere it reads once, few, many or a size class.

J gene	V gene	clone size	D gene	CDR3 protein	CDR3 DNA
TRBJ2-6	TRBV2	once	.	CASSEWGVGANVLTF	TGTGCCAGCAGTGAGTGGGGGGTTGGGGCCAACGTCCTGACTTTC
TRBJ2-2	TRBV6-2/TRBV6-3	.	TRBD2	CASSPHYLAGGPTGELFF	TGTGCCAGCAGCCCCCATTACCTAGCGGGGGGGCCCACCGGGGAGCTGTTTTTT
TRBJ2-5	TRBV7-2	once	TRBD2	CASSVGGAGQETQYF	TGTGCCAGCAGCGTCGGGGGGGCCGGGCAAGAGACCCAGTACTTC
TRBJ1-5	TRBV9	.	.	CASSVRERGGILVQPQHF	TGTGCCAGCAGCGTACGGGAGAGGGGCGGAATCCTCGTTCAGCCCCAGCATTTT
TRBJ1-1	TRBV29-1	.	TRBD1	CSVDLTGTDTEAFF	TGCAGCGTTGACTTAACCGGGACAGACACTGAAGCTTTCTTT
TRBJ1-4	TRBV15	.	.	CATGETGVNEKLFF	TGTGCCACCGGGGAGACGGGAGTTAATGAAAAACTGTTTTTT
TRBJ2-1	TRBV5-4	few	.	CASSFYNEQFF	TGTGCCAGCAGCTTCTACAATGAGCAGTTCTTC
TRBJ2-3	TRBV7-2	.	TRBD2	CASSLASGGGADTQYF	TGTGCCAGCAGCTTGGCTAGCGGGGGTGGGGCAGATACGCAGTATTTT
TRBJ1-6	TRBV5-6	.	TRBD1	CASSWTGALSHNSPLHF	TGTGCCAGCAGCTGGACAGGGGCCCTATCCCATAATTCACCCCTCCACTTT
TRBJ2-4	TRBV6-2/TRBV6-3	few	.	CASSSGGKNIQYF	TGTGCCAGCAGTTCAGGGGGGAAAAACATTCAGTACTTC
TRBJ2-2	TRBV19	.	TRBD1	CASSIHRGTGELFF	TGTGCCAGTAGTATTCACAGGGGCACCGGGGAGCTGTTTTTT
TRBJ1-1	TRBV29-1	.	.	CSVAWVVPGAFF	TGCAGCGTTGCCTGGGTAGTTCCAGGAGCTTTCTTT
TRBJ1-5	TRBV19	few	.	CASSQGWSNQPQHF	TGTGCCAGTAGCCAGGGGTGGAGCAATCAGCCCCAGCATTTT
TRBJ2-7	TRBV7-8	.	.	CASSLEGGKTYEQYF	TGTGCCAGCAGCTTAGAAGGGGGGAAGACCTACGAGCAGTACTTC
TRBJ2-7	TRBV5-6	.	.	CASSLDRLSYEQYF	TGTGCCAGCAGCTTGGACAGGCTCTCCTACGAGCAGTACTTC
TRBJ1-6	TRBV18	.	.	CASSLRQINSPLHF	TGTGCCAGCTCACTCAGACAGATAAATTCACCCCTCCACTTT
TRBJ2-5	TRBV6-2/TRBV6-3	.	.	CASSYSSRGGGETQYF	TGTGCCAGCAGTTACTCGAGCAGGGGTGGAGGGGAGACCCAGTACTTC
TRBJ2-7	TRBV12-3/TRBV12-4	.	.	CASRPGTLTMYF	TGTGCCAGCAGACCCGGGACTCTAACTATGTACTTC
TRBJ2-5	TRBV7-2	.	TRBD2	CASSAGGQETQYF	TGTGCCAGCAGCGCGGGGGGGCAAGAGACCCAGTACTTC
TRBJ1-6	TRBV9	.	TRBD1	CASSPRGQGMNNSPLHF	TGTGCCAGCAGCCCCCGAGGACAGGGAATGAATAATTCACCCCTCCACTTT
TRBJ1-2	TRBV3-1/TRBV3-2	.	TRBD1	CASSLNQGGTGYTF	TGTGCCAGCAGCCTAAACCAGGGGGGCACTGGCTACACCTTC
TRBJ1-5	TRBV7-2	.	.	CASSLGGWGQPQHF	TGTGCCAGCAGCTTAGGGGGTTGGGGGCAGCCCCAGCATTTT
TRBJ1-1	TRBV12-3/TRBV12-4	.	.	CASRRAGTEAFF	TGTGCCAGCAGGCGGGCCGGCACTGAAGCTTTCTTT
TRBJ2-7	TRBV5-1	.	TRBD2	CASSLEERGTPEQYF	TGCGCCAGCAGCTTGGAAGAGCGGGGGACTCCCGAGCAGTACTTC
TRBJ1-2	TRBV6-5	.	.	CASSRQALGYGYTF	TGTGCCAGCAGTAGACAGGCGCTTGGATATGGCTACACCTTC
TRBJ2-7	TRBV20-1	.	.	CSARDHYEQYF	TGCAGTGCTAGGGACCACTACGAGCAGTACTTC
TRBJ2-3	TRBV7-9	.	TRBD1	CASSSDREGTDTQYF	TGTGCCAGCAGCTCGGACAGGGAGGGCACAGATACGCAGTATTTT
TRBJ2-1	TRBV19	once	.	CASSPGAGYNEQFF	TGTGCCAGTAGTCCAGGGGCCGGTTACAATGAGCAGTTCTTC
TRBJ2-7	TRBV6-5	.	.	CASSIQGTAYF	TGTGCCAGCAGTATACAGGGTACCGCGTACTTC
TRBJ1-4	TRBV4-3	once	.	CASSQGVRAGSEKLFF	TGCGCCAGCAGCCAAGGGGTGAGGGCAGGTAGTGAAAAACTGTTTTTT
TRBJ2-1	TRBV5-5	.	.	CASSGGGGTGNEQFF	TGTGCCAGCAGCGGAGGGGGGGGCACGGGGAATGAGCAGTTCTTC